This T cell receptor beta chain was recorded in a study of cytomegalovirus exposure and HLA in healthy donors. Study at large: According to later analysis, the same platform produced the 120 or so validation and about 700 first-cohort repertoires.

Overall study results and limits: That first-cohort TCR clusters tended to co-occur in the 130 or so validation repertoires was found in a later analysis. Some TCR beta chains (around 160 of them) were listed as cytomegalovirus-associated.

The donors were part of the 120-subject validation cohort, which stood apart from the roughly 670-subject first cohort. As regards this clone: Its antigen is as yet unknown.

Data came from immunoSEQ multiplex PCR; TCRdb stores just in-frame clones and leaves some out. The sample lists about 79,000 clones, approximately 94% occurring once. CDR1 MNHEY and CDR2 SMNVEV come from the germline V gene (reference sequence). CDR3 length equals 12 residues. Trimming removed 3 bases at V and 8 bases at J, with 7 bases between. This chain joins TRBV27 and TRBJ2-2, with D possibly matching TRBD2 (6 bases). The sequence was collected from a woman aged 30 to 39 in good health and CMV-seronegative. Sequences were obtained from PBMCs. Written as DNA, the CDR3 is TGTGCCAGCAGTTTCGGGACTGGGGAGCTGTTTTTT. As protein: CASSFGTGELFF.